One and the same sample provided the 24 T cell receptor beta chains below, sequenced in a study of T cell responses to AZD1222 COVID-19 vaccine. Sequenced by immunoSEQ multiplex PCR; TCRdb stores in-frame clones only, minus some. Altogether some 130,000 clones are present, over 65% being singletons, with the ten largest covering 4.1%. The sample in question was peripheral blood, obtained on day 0 of AZD1222 vaccination. The receptors stem from an adult in good health.

This clone was seen just once. The gene calls are TRBV10-3 and TRBJ2-3, with 7 bases identical to TRBD2. The CDR3 consists of 15 residues. The junction had 4 bases not matched to a gene; V was cut back by 3 bases and J by 1 base. Germline values: CDR1 ENHRY, CDR2 SYGVKD. CDR3 in DNA: TGTGCCATCAGTGAATTTCGGGGGGGCACAGATACGCAGTATTTT. Protein: CAISEFRGGTDTQYF.

V gene TRBV25-1 combines with J gene TRBJ1-1; 10 bases map to TRBD1. There are 15 residues in the CDR3. J lost 1 base, V lost 8 bases, and 7 bases had no gene match. CDR1 and CDR2 from the germline V gene are MGHDK and SYGVNS. CDR3 DNA sequence: TGTGCCAGCCGGGGACAGGGGTTGGGGAACACTGAAGCTTTCTTT. It is translated as CASRGQGLGNTEAFF. The full variable domain, with the rest looked up from reference TRBV25-1 and TRBJ1-1, is EADIYQTPRYLVIGTGKKITLECSQTMGHDKMYWYQQDPGMELHLIHYSYGVNSTEKGDLSSESTVSRIRTEHFPLTLESARPSHTSQYLCASRGQGLGNTEAFFGQGTRLTVV.

In its sample, this clone was seen a few times. CDR3 residues: CASSPRGQGTGELFF. The DNA of the CDR3 is TGTGCCAGCAGCCCGCGGGGACAGGGGACCGGGGAGCTGTTTTTT. The rearrangement joins TRBV3-1 (or the pseudogene TRBV3-2) to TRBJ2-2; 10 bases are a match to TRBD1. The CDR3 runs to 15 residues. The V segment lost 4 bases and the J segment 5 bases; nucleotides outside the gene matches: 4. Germline V gives CDR1 LGHDT, CDR2 YNNKEL (reference sequence).

The J gene is TRBJ1-6, the V gene TRBV30, with a possible D match to TRBD1 (5 bases). This CDR3 is 13 amino acids long. Germline CDR1 and CDR2: GTSNPN and SVGIG (reference sequence). Trimming shortened V by 8 bases and J by 3 bases, and 11 bases separated the two germline ends. This chain's CDR3 is CAGSGSYNSPLHF. CDR3 nucleotide sequence: TGTGCCGGCTCAGGGAGCTATAATTCACCCCTCCACTTT.

This chain uses TRBV5-1 with TRBJ1-6; D might be TRBD1 (6 bases). V lost 1 base and J 7 bases, leaving 9 bases between the germline ends. Germline CDR1 SGHRS, CDR2 YFSETQ. The CDR3 covers 14 residues. DNA for the CDR3: TGCGCCAGCAGCTTGTATCAGGGGAATTCACCCCTCCACTTT. Translated, it gives CASSLYQGNSPLHF.

V gene TRBV5-1 combines with J gene TRBJ2-3, with 10 positions matching TRBD1. The CDR3 runs to 16 residues. In germline, CDR1 is SGHRS, CDR2 YFSETQ. V lost 7 bases, J lost 1 base, and 9 bases stayed unmatched. The CDR3 reads CASSLTGGRGTDTQYF. The CDR3 bases are TGCGCCAGCTCCCTGACAGGGGGCAGGGGCACAGATACGCAGTATTTT.

The CDR3 is CAWTLSGRGVAGELFF. The CDR3 DNA reads as TGTGCCTGGACCCTTTCCGGAAGGGGGGTGGCCGGGGAGCTGTTTTTT. This sequence joins TRBV30 and TRBJ2-2; tentatively, D is TRBD1 or TRBD2 (6 bases each). V gave up 4 bases and J gave up 6 bases, with 21 bases separating them. Germline CDR1 is GTSNPN and CDR2 is SVGIG (reference sequence). The CDR3 is 16 residues long. Combining the CDR3 with reference TRBV30 and TRBJ2-2 gives the whole variable domain SQTIHQWPATLVQPVGSPLSLECTVEGTSNPNLYWYRQAAGRGLQLLFYSVGIGQISSEVPQNLSASRPQDRQFILSSKKLLLSDSGFYLCAWTLSGRGVAGELFFGEGSRLTVL.

The gene calls are TRBV5-1 and TRBJ2-7; 10 bases are a match to TRBD2. Germline CDR1 SGHRS, CDR2 YFSETQ. The CDR3 length is 14 residues. The ends lost 5 bases at V and 4 bases at J; junction bases unmatched: 6. CDR3 sequence reads: CASSPTSGAYEQYF. For the CDR3, the DNA is TGCGCCAGCAGTCCTACTAGCGGGGCATACGAGCAGTACTTC. The full variable domain, with the rest looked up from reference TRBV5-1 and TRBJ2-7, is KAGVTQTPRYLIKTRGQQVTLSCSPISGHRSVSWYQQTPGQGLQFLFEYFSETQRNKGNFPGRFSGRQFSNSRSEMNVSTLELGDSALYLCASSPTSGAYEQYFGPGTRLTVT.

V is TRBV7-8 and J is TRBJ1-1; no clear D. Trimming stripped 1 base from V and 5 bases from J, with 8 bases between. Germline V lookup: CDR1 SGHVS, CDR2 FQNEAQ. The CDR3 covers 13 residues. The CDR3: CASSLEGKTEAFF. Written as DNA, the CDR3 is TGTGCCAGCAGCTTAGAAGGCAAGACTGAAGCTTTCTTT.

This clone was observed a handful of times. The chain combines TRBV28 with TRBJ2-2; a weak D match, TRBD2 (5 bases). Germline V gene sequence: CDR1 MDHEN, CDR2 SYDVKM. The CDR3 has 14 amino acids. V was trimmed by 6 bases and J by 1 base, leaving 9 bases between them. CDR3 sequence reads: CASRKEGNTGELFF. The CDR3 DNA reads TGTGCCAGCAGGAAAGAGGGGAACACCGGGGAGCTGTTTTTT.

This clone was seen more than once but under ten times. The chain uses TRBV7-3 and TRBJ1-1, with 9 bases that match TRBD1. This CDR3 comprises 14 residues. With 5 bases clipped from V and 1 base from J, the junction kept 2 bases outside the gene matches. CDR1 and CDR2 (germline): SGHTA, FQGTGA. The CDR3 coding sequence is TGTGCCAGCAGCGTACAGGGGGCGAACACTGAAGCTTTCTTT. Its translation: CASSVQGANTEAFF.

This chain joins TRBV7-9 and TRBJ1-1; maybe TRBD1 (6 bases). The CDR3 is 16 amino acids. The V end was cut by 1 base, the J end by 0 bases, with 12 bases between. The germline V gene has CDR1 SEHNR and CDR2 FQNEAQ (reference sequence). The CDR3 sequence: CASSLDRTDLNTEAFF. CDR3 sequence (DNA): TGTGCCAGCAGCTTAGATCGGACAGATTTGAACACTGAAGCTTTCTTT.

The chain combines TRBV6-5 with TRBJ1-4; no clear D. CDR1 and CDR2 (germline): MNHEY, SVGAGI. The V end lost 4 bases, the J end lost 8 bases, and 14 bases lay between the germline ends. This CDR3 is built from 14 residues. The CDR3 loop is CASSLSTPPEKLFF. Written as DNA, the CDR3 is TGTGCCAGCAGTTTATCAACACCCCCGGAAAAACTGTTTTTT.

The J gene is TRBJ1-5, the V gene TRBV4-1; D uncertain. The V and J ends lost 0 bases and 0 bases respectively, with 15 bases between them. Germline CDR1 and CDR2: MGHRA and YSYEKL. The CDR3 has 18 amino acids. The CDR3 here is CASSQDETRGSSNQPQHF. The DNA of the CDR3 is TGCGCCAGCAGCCAAGATGAAACCCGAGGGTCTAGCAATCAGCCCCAGCATTTT.

CDR3 region: CASSARQGSGNTIYF. For the CDR3, the DNA is TGTGCCAGCAGCGCGAGACAGGGCTCTGGAAACACCATATATTTT. The genes are TRBV9 and TRBJ1-3, with TRBD1 identical over 7 bases. The CDR3 sequence is 15 residues long. Germline V lookup: CDR1 SGDLS, CDR2 YYNGEE. J gave up 0 bases and V 3 bases, and 3 bases lay outside the gene matches.

The rearrangement joins TRBV10-3 to TRBJ2-1; perhaps TRBD2 as D (6 bases). The CDR3 extends over 13 amino acids. Germline CDR1 ENHRY, CDR2 SYGVKD. With 9 bases removed from V and 0 bases from J, the gap between germline ends came to 9 bases. Here the CDR3 reads CAIRGSSYNEQFF. Here the CDR3 DNA reads TGTGCCATACGGGGGAGCTCCTACAATGAGCAGTTCTTC.

V usage is TRBV5-8 and J usage is TRBJ2-2; D not resolved. The CDR3 sequence is 16 residues long. V was clipped by 2 bases and J by 1 base, with 12 bases between them. Germline V CDR1 and CDR2: SGHTS, YDEGEE. In DNA, the CDR3 is TGTGCCAGCAGCTTATTTGACACATGGAACACCGGGGAGCTGTTTTTT. It is translated as CASSLFDTWNTGELFF. Filled out from reference TRBV5-8 and TRBJ2-2, the complete variable domain reads EAGVTQSPTHLIKTRGQQATLRCSPISGHTSVYWYQQALGLGLQFLLWYDEGEERNRGNFPPRFSGRQFPNYSSELNVNALELEDSALYLCASSLFDTWNTGELFFGEGSRLTVL.

The chain has TRBV6-5 and TRBJ1-2, with 7 nucleotides matching TRBD1. The CDR3 runs 14 residues. Germline V CDR1 and CDR2: MNHEY, SVGAGI. V was pared by 8 bases and J by 5 bases, with 11 bases of the junction left unmatched. As DNA, the CDR3 is TGTGCCAGCGGAAACCGGGACAGTCTTTATGGCTACACCTTC. Translated, it gives CASGNRDSLYGYTF.

The rearrangement joins TRBV5-1 to TRBJ2-7, with D perhaps TRBD1 or TRBD2 (5 bases each). The germline V gene encodes CDR1 SGHRS and CDR2 YFSETQ. This CDR3 has 15 amino acids. Trimming cost V 1 base and J 2 bases, with 13 bases left between them. The CDR3 nucleotides are TGCGCCAGCAGCTTGTTTGGGGGAAAAGCCTACGAGCAGTACTTC. Its protein is CASSLFGGKAYEQYF.

DNA of the CDR3: TGCGCCAGCAGCTTGGGACCCCGGGACAACTACGAGCAGTACTTC. Its translation: CASSLGPRDNYEQYF. This chain uses TRBV5-1 with TRBJ2-7; tentatively, D is TRBD1 (6 bases). Germline V gene sequence: CDR1 SGHRS, CDR2 YFSETQ. V lost 0 bases to trimming and J lost 3 bases, with 13 bases between them. CDR3 size: 15 residues. Drawing the rest from reference TRBV5-1 and TRBJ2-7, the complete variable domain is KAGVTQTPRYLIKTRGQQVTLSCSPISGHRSVSWYQQTPGQGLQFLFEYFSETQRNKGNFPGRFSGRQFSNSRSEMNVSTLELGDSALYLCASSLGPRDNYEQYFGPGTRLTVT.

The chain couples TRBV25-1 to TRBJ2-5, with D possibly matching TRBD2 (7 bases). The CDR3 length is 16 residues. Trimming took 3 bases from V and 1 from J, leaving 15 bases between them. Germline assignment: CDR1 MGHDK and CDR2 SYGVNS. The CDR3 region is CASSDQGGVPQETQYF. The CDR3 DNA reads as TGTGCCAGCAGTGACCAAGGGGGGGTACCCCAAGAGACCCAGTACTTC. Filled out from reference TRBV25-1 and TRBJ2-5, the complete variable domain reads EADIYQTPRYLVIGTGKKITLECSQTMGHDKMYWYQQDPGMELHLIHYSYGVNSTEKGDLSSESTVSRIRTEHFPLTLESARPSHTSQYLCASSDQGGVPQETQYFGPGTRLLVL.

This rearrangement joins TRBV18 to TRBJ2-5; D gene uncertain. Germline V gene lookup returns CDR1 KGHSH and CDR2 LQKENI. V dropped 3 bases and J dropped 5 bases, with 10 bases sitting between them. There are 13 residues in the CDR3. CDR3 in DNA: TGTGCCAGCTCACCGGGAATCGGGGAGACCCAGTACTTC. Translated, it gives CASSPGIGETQYF.

The chain links TRBV5-1 to TRBJ2-5; 11 bases agree with TRBD2. V lost 3 bases to trimming and J lost 3 bases; unmatched junction nucleotides: 7. Germline loops: CDR1 SGHRS, CDR2 YFSETQ. The CDR3 is made up of 16 amino acids. The CDR3 region has the DNA TGCGCCAGCAGCTGGAGGGGACTAGCGGTTAAAGAGACCCAGTACTTC. It yields the protein CASSWRGLAVKETQYF.

The chain couples TRBV6-6 to TRBJ1-6; D is undetermined. CDR3 length: 13 residues. Germline CDR1 and CDR2: MNHNY and SVGAGI (reference sequence). Trimming took off 5 bases at V and 13 bases at J, with 15 bases between the two ends. In nucleotides, the CDR3 is TGTGCCAGCAGTCAGGAAGTTAGTGCCCCCCTCCACTTT. Amino acids: CASSQEVSAPLHF.